The entry that follows covers one T cell receptor (beta chain) sequence. The CDR3 has 15 amino acids. In germline, CDR1 is SNHLY, CDR2 FYNNEI. V lost 2 bases and J lost 4, with 9 bases in between. As every portion of the isolated RNA was reverse transcribed, the sequencing read expressed TCRB transcripts. Naive, central memory and regulatory T cell samples yielded roughly 3.5 million reads on average. Libraries were prepared by immunoSEQ multiplex PCR; TCRdb keeps only in-frame clonotypes and omits some of them. The table has roughly 140,000 clones, 6.9% seen once. The data derive from a study of beta chain features in type 1 diabetes.

Sequencing used central memory CD4+ T cells from blood. The chain recombines TRBV2 with TRBJ2-6; TRBD1 might be the D (5 bases). The sequence came from a young woman in good health. CDR3 nucleotides: TGTGCCAGCAGTGAACAGGGTTACGGGGCCAACGTCCTGACTTTC. Translating it yields CASSEQGYGANVLTF. The entire variable domain, with the rest obtained from reference TRBV2 and TRBJ2-6, is as follows: EPEVTQTPSHQVTQMGQEVILRCVPISNHLYFYWYRQILGQKVEFLVSFYNNEISEKSEIFDDQFSVERPDGSNFTLKIRSTKLEDSAMYFCASSEQGYGANVLTFGAGSRLTVL.